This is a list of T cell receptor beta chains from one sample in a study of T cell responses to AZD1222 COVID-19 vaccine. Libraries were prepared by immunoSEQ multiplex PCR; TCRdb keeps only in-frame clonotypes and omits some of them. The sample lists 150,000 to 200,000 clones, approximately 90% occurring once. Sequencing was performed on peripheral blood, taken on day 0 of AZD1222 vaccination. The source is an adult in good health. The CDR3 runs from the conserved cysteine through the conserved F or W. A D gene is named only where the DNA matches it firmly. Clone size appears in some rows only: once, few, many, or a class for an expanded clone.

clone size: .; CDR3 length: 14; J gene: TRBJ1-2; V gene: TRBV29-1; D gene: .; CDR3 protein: CSVALLLGVTGYTF; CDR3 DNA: TGCAGCGTTGCCCTATTACTAGGGGTTACGGGCTACACCTTC
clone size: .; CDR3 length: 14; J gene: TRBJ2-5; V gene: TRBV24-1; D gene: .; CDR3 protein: CATSVSKTQETQYF; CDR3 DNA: TGTGCCACCAGTGTGTCAAAAACGCAAGAGACCCAGTACTTC
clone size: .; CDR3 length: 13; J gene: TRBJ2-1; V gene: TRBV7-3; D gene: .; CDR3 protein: CASSLTYRGGQFF; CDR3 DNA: TGTGCCAGCAGCTTAACGTACAGGGGAGGGCAGTTCTTC
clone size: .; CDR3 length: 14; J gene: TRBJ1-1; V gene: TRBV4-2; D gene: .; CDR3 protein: CASSQDQLNTEAFF; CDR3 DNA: TGTGCCAGCAGCCAAGATCAGCTGAACACTGAAGCTTTCTTT
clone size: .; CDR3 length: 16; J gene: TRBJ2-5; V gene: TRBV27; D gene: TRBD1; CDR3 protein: CASSRGTGMSEETQYF; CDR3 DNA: TGTGCCAGCAGTAGGGGGACAGGGATGTCTGAAGAGACCCAGTACTTC
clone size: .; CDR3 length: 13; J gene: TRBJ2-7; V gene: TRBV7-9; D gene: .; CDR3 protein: CASSPSKKYEQYF; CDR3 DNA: TGTGCCAGCAGCCCATCCAAGAAGTACGAGCAGTACTTC
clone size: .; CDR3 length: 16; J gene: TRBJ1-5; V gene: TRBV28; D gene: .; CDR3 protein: CASSLYPRNGNQPQHF; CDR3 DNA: TGTGCCAGCAGTTTATATCCAAGGAACGGCAATCAGCCCCAGCATTTT
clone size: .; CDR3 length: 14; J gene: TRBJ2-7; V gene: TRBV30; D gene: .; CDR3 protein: CAWTPPRSSYEQYF; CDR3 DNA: TGTGCCTGGACCCCCCCCCGGAGCTCCTACGAGCAGTACTTC
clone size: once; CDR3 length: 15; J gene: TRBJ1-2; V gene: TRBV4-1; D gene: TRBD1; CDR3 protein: CASSQTDRVGGGYTF; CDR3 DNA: TGCGCCAGCAGCCAGACTGACAGGGTAGGGGGTGGCTACACCTTC
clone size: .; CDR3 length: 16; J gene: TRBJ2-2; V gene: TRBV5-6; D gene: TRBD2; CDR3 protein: CASSLVAQGGTGELFF; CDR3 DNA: TGTGCCAGCAGCTTGGTGGCGCAGGGAGGGACCGGGGAGCTGTTTTTT